The text below deals with one TCR beta chain. This table comes from immunoSEQ multiplex PCR, and its TCRdb copy is limited to in-frame clones, with some not included. This sample carries over 35,000 clones, just under 85% of them seen once, and the ten largest clones take around 15%. The entry originates in a study of blood T cell repertoires in COVID-19. CDR3 length: 15 residues. Looked up from germline, CDR1 is ENHRY and CDR2 is SYGVKD. J gave up 3 bases and V 10 bases, and 8 bases lay outside the gene matches. This sequence originates from a human donor in a cohort sampled during active COVID-19. The sequenced material came from peripheral blood. The chain employs TRBV10-3 and TRBJ2-5; TRBD2 aligns across 13 bases. In DNA form, the CDR3 reads TGTGCCACGACTAGCGGGGGGATAGGGGAAGAGACCCAGTACTTC. This encodes CATTSGGIGEETQYF.